These T cell receptor beta chains were read from a single sample in a study of T cell responses to AZD1222 COVID-19 vaccine. Assay used: immunoSEQ multiplex PCR; TCRdb lists only in-frame clones, some missing. The sample shows more than 100,000 clones, approximately 88% of them seen only once. The sequencing here drew on peripheral blood, taken on day 0 of AZD1222 vaccination. The receptors derive from an adult in good health. Each CDR3 is given with its conserved first and last residue. Each record gives: V gene, CDR3 protein.

v_call: TRBV12-3/TRBV12-4; cdr3_aa: CASSRGGNSPLHF
v_call: TRBV27; cdr3_aa: CASSLVGGGDGYTF
v_call: TRBV5-1; cdr3_aa: CASSLVSASDTQYF
v_call: TRBV10-1; cdr3_aa: CASSENRDRGGRTNEKLFF
v_call: TRBV9; cdr3_aa: CASGRGSNQPQHF
v_call: TRBV11-3; cdr3_aa: CASSFGLNTEAFF
v_call: TRBV18; cdr3_aa: CASSPPEGKDGYTF
v_call: TRBV28; cdr3_aa: CASSTQGAGNSPLHF
v_call: TRBV19; cdr3_aa: CASRPQGDTEAFF
v_call: TRBV7-2; cdr3_aa: CASSPRQGSASPLHF
v_call: TRBV3-1/TRBV3-2; cdr3_aa: CASSPQGGGILDEQFF
v_call: TRBV4-3; cdr3_aa: CASSQQGSTEAFF
v_call: TRBV10-3; cdr3_aa: CATLGQSDTQYF